This T cell receptor beta chain came from a study of tissue T cells after allogeneic stem cell transplantation. The time point was: mouse harvest day 14 after allogeneic transplant. Mouse grafts combined 10^7 T-cell-depleted bone marrow cells with 10^6 splenic CD5+ T cells. This mouse GVHD model was MHC-mismatched B6 to BALB/c, profiled day 7 or 14. On this clone: What it binds is unknown. Germline and genes here are mouse. The observed sequence ends 1 residue before the CDR3 terminus, with the missing tail filled in from the germline J gene.

TCRbeta CDR3 was sequenced at survey depth with template counts. Sequencing used immunoSEQ multiplex PCR; TCRdb keeps in-frame clones, though not all of them. The sample lists 2,200 or so clones, 40% to 50% occurring once. The CDR3 is made up of 15 amino acids. Trimming shortened V by 2 bases and J by 0 bases, and 8 bases separated the two germline ends. Germline lookup yields CDR1 NNHNN and CDR2 SYGAGS (reference sequence). Points from the study as a whole: Only a limited share of tissue TCRs appeared in blood or spleen.

The rearrangement joins TRBV13-2 to TRBJ2-2, with D possibly being TRBD1 (5 bases). Specimen: gut tissue. This TCR was sampled from a female BALB/c mouse given C57BL/6 T cells with graft-versus-host disease after an allogeneic hematopoietic cell transplant. The sequenced CDR3 bases are TGTGCCAGCGGTGAGAGGGGAGCAAACACCGGGCAGCTCTAC. Its translation: CASGERGANTGQLY. The entire CDR3 is CASGERGANTGQLYF.